This note documents a single TCR beta chain sequence. These data come from a study of blood T cell repertoires in COVID-19. Turning to the study itself: Sites in the United States, Italy and Spain provided acute and convalescent COVID-19 samples. T cells, B-cell-depleted T cells, or PBMCs provided the cDNA or gDNA that served as material.

The V end was cut by 4 bases, the J end by 6 bases, with 11 bases between. This CDR3 has 13 amino acids. Germline CDR1 LGHDT, CDR2 YNNKEL (reference sequence). Sequenced by immunoSEQ multiplex PCR; TCRdb stores in-frame clones only, minus some. The sample includes roughly 280,000 clones, about 88% of them seen just once. The chain recombines TRBV3-1 (or the pseudogene TRBV3-2) with TRBJ2-3, with D possibly TRBD1 on 5 matching bases. Sequenced input: peripheral blood. The receptor comes from a man younger than 30 with active or convalescent COVID-19. This chain's CDR3 is CASSRSGPDTQYF. Written as DNA, the CDR3 is TGTGCCAGCAGCCGTTCAGGGCCGGATACGCAGTATTTT.